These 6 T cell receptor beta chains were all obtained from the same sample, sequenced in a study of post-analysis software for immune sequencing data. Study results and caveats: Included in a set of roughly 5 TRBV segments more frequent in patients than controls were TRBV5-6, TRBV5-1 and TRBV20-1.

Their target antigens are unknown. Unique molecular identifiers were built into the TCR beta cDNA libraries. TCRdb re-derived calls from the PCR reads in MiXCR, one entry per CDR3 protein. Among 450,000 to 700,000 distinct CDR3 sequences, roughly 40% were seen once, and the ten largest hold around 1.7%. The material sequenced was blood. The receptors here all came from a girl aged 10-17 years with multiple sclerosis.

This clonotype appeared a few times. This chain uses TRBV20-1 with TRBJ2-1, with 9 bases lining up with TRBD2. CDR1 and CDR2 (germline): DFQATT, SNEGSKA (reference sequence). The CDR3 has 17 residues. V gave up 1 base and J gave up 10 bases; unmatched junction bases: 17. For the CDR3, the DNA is TGCAGTGCTAGAGGCCATTCTAGCGGGGCTATATCTGAGGAGCAGTTCTTC. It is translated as CSARGHSSGAISEEQFF.

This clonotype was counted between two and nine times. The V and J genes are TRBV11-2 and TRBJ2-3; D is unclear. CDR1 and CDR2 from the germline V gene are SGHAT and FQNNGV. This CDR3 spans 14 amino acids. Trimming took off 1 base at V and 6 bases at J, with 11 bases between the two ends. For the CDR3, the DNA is TGTGCCAGCAGCTTAGCCGGCGGAGTGGATACGCAGTATTTT. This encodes CASSLAGGVDTQYF.

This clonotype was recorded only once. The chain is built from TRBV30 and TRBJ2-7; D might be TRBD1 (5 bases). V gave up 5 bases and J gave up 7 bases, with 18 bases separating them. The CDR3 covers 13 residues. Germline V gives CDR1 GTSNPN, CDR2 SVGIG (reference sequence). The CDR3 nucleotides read TGTGCCTGGTCCGGTGGGGCCCTTGGGGAGCAGTACTTC. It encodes CAWSGGALGEQYF.

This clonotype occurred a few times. CDR3 sequence: CASRPGEDTQYF. CDR3 nucleotide sequence: TGTGCCAGCAGACCCGGAGAGGATACGCAGTATTTT. The V and J genes are TRBV12-3 or TRBV12-4 and TRBJ2-3; D call uncertain. V lost 6 bases and J lost 6, with 10 bases in between. CDR3 length: 12 amino acids.

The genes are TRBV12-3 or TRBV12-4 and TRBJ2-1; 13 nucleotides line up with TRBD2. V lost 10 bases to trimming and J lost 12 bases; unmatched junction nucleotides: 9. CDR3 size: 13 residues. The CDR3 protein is CANRPTSGRLQFF. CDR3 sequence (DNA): TGTGCCAACAGGCCGACTAGCGGGAGGTTGCAGTTCTTC.

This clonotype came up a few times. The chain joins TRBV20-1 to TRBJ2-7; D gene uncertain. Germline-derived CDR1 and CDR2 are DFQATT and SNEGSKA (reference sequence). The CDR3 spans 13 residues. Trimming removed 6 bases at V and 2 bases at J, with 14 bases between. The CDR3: CSAPSPNPYEQYF. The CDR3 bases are TGCAGTGCCCCTTCGCCTAACCCCTACGAGCAGTACTTC.